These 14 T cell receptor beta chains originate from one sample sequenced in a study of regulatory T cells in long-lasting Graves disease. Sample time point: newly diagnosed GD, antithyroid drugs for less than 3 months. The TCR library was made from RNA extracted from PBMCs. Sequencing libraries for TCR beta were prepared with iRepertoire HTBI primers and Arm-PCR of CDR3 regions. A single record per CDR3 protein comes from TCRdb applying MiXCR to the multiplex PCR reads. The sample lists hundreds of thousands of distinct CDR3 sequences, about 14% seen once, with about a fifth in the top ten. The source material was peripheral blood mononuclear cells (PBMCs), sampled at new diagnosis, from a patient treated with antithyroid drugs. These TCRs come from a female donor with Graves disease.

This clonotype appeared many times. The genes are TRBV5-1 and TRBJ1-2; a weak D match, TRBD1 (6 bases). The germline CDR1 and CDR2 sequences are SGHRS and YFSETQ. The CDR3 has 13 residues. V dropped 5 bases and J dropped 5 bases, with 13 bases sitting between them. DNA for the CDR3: TGCGCCAGCAGTCCGGACAGATCTTATGGCTACACCTTC. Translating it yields CASSPDRSYGYTF.

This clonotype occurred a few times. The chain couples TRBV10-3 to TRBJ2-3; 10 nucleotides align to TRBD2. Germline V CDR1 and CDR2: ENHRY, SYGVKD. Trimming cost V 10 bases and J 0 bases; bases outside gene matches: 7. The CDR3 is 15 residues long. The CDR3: CATDSGGISTDTQYF. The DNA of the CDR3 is TGTGCCACCGATAGCGGGGGGATTAGCACAGATACGCAGTATTTT.

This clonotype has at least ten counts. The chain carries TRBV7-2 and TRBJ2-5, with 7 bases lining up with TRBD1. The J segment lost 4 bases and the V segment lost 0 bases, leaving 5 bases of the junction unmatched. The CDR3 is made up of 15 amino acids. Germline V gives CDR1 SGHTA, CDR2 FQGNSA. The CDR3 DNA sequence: TGTGCCAGCAGCTTAGCGACAGGGTCGGGAGAGACCCAGTACTTC. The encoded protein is CASSLATGSGETQYF.

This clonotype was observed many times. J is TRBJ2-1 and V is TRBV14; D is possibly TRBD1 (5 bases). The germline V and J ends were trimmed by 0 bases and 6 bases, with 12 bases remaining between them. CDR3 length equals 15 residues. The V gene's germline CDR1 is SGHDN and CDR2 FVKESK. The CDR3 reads CASSQDRDVGNEQFF. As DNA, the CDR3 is TGTGCCAGCAGCCAAGACAGGGATGTTGGCAATGAGCAGTTCTTC.

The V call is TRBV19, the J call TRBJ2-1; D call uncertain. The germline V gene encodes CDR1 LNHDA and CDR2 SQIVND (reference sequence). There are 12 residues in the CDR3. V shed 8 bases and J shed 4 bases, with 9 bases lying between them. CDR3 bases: TGTGCCAGTGTGGACGGATACAATGAGCAGTTCTTC. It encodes CASVDGYNEQFF. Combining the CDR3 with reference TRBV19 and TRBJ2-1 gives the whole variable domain DGGITQSPKYLFRKEGQNVTLSCEQNLNHDAMYWYRQDPGQGLRLIYYSQIVNDFQKGDIAEGYSVSREKKESFPLTVTSAQKNPTAFYLCASVDGYNEQFFGPGTRLTVL.

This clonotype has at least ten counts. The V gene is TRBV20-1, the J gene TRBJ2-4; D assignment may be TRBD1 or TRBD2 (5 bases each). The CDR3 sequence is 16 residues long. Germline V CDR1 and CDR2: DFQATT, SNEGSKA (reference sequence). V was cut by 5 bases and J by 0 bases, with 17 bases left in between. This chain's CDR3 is CSAQNGQGVAKNIQYF. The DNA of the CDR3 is TGCAGTGCTCAGAACGGCCAGGGAGTAGCCAAAAACATTCAGTACTTC.

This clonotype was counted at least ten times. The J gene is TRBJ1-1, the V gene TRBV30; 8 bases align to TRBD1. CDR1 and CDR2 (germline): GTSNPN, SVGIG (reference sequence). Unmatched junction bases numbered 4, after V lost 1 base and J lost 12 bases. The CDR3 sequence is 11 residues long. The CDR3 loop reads CAWSAGDRSFF. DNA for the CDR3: TGTGCCTGGAGTGCGGGGGACAGGTCTTTCTTT. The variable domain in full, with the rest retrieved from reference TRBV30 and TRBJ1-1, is SQTIHQWPATLVQPVGSPLSLECTVEGTSNPNLYWYRQAAGRGLQLLFYSVGIGQISSEVPQNLSASRPQDRQFILSSKKLLLSDSGFYLCAWSAGDRSFFGQGTRLTVV.

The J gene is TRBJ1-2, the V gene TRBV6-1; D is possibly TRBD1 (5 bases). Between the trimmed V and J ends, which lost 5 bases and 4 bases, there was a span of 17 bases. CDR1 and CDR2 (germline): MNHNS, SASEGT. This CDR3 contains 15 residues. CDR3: CASSHGTEFLYGYTF. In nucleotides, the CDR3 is TGTGCCAGCAGTCACGGGACGGAATTCCTCTATGGCTACACCTTC.

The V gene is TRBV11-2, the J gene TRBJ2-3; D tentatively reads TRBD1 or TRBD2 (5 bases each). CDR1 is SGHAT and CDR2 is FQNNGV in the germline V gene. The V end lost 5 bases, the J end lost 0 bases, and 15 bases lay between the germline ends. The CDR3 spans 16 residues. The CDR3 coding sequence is TGTGCCAGCAGCCCCCTAGGGACGTTTAGCACAGATACGCAGTATTTT. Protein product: CASSPLGTFSTDTQYF.

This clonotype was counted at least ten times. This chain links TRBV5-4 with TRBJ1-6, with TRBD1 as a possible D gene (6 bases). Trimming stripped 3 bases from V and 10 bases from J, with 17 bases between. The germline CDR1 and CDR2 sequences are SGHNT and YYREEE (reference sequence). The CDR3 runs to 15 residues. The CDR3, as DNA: TGTGCCAGCAGCTGGGGGGCGCTAATTGACTCACCCCTCCACTTT. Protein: CASSWGALIDSPLHF.

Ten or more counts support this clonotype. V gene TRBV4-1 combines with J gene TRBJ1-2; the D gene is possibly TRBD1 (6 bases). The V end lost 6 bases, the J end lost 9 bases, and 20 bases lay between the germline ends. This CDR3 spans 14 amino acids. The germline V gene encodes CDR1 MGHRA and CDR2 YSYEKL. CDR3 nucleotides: TGCGCCAGCAGTGGCACCGACAGGCTCTTCAGCTACACCTTC. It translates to CASSGTDRLFSYTF.

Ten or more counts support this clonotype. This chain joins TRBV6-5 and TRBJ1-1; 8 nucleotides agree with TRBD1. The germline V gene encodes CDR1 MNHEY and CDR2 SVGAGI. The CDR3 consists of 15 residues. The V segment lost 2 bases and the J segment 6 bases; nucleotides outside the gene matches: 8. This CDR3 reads CASSYRTGTSAEAFF. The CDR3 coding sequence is TGTGCCAGCAGTTACCGGACAGGGACGAGTGCTGAAGCTTTCTTT.

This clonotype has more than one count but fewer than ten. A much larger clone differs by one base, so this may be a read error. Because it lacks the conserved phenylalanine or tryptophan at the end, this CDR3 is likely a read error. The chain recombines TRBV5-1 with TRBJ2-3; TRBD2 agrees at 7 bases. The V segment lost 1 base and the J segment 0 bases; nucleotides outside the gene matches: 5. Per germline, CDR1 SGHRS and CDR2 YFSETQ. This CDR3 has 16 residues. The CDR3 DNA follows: TGCGCCAGCAGCTTGTCGCTAGCGGCTAGCACAGATACGCAGTATTCT. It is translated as CASSLSLAASTDTQYS.

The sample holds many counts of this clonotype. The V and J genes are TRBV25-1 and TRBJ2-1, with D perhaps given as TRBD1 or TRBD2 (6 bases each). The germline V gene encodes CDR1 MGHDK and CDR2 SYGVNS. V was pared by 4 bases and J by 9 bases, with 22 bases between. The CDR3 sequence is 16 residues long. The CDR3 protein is CASSGFVGGIPGEQFF. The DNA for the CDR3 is TGTGCCAGCAGTGGTTTTGTCGGGGGCATCCCGGGTGAGCAGTTCTTC.